This T cell receptor (beta chain) emerged from a study of cytomegalovirus exposure and HLA in healthy donors. PCR amplification relied on 60 Vbeta primers (plus 13 Jbeta primers). The authors' processing: In a later analysis, of 79 million or so unique beta chains, roughly 10 million appeared in at least two donors. The assay was immunoSEQ multiplex PCR, and TCRdb's table has in-frame clones only and misses some. Clone size and the V and J calls come from that table; the DNA yielded D and trimming. The sample has a few hundred thousand clones; approximately 80% are singletons. On this clone itself: A junction end diverges from the germline sequence, so it may reflect a read error.

Germline V lookup: CDR1 SGHAT, CDR2 FQNNGV. The CDR3 has 13 residues. The chain employs TRBV11-2 and TRBJ2-1; a weak D match, TRBD1 (6 bases). The source of this sequence is a girl aged 5 to 17 in good health and CMV-seronegative. The sequenced sample consisted of PBMCs. The CDR3 sequence is CAGSLTGLHEQFF. CDR3 in DNA: TGTGCCGGCAGCCTAACAGGGTTGCATGAGCAGTTCTTC. The complete variable domain, with remaining parts taken from reference TRBV11-2 and TRBJ2-1, reads EAGVAQSPRYKIIEKRQSVAFWCNPISGHATLYWYQQILGQGPKLLIQFQNNGVVDDSQLPKDRFSAERLKGVDSTLKIQPAKLEDSAVYLCAGSLTGLHEQFFGPGTRLTVL.